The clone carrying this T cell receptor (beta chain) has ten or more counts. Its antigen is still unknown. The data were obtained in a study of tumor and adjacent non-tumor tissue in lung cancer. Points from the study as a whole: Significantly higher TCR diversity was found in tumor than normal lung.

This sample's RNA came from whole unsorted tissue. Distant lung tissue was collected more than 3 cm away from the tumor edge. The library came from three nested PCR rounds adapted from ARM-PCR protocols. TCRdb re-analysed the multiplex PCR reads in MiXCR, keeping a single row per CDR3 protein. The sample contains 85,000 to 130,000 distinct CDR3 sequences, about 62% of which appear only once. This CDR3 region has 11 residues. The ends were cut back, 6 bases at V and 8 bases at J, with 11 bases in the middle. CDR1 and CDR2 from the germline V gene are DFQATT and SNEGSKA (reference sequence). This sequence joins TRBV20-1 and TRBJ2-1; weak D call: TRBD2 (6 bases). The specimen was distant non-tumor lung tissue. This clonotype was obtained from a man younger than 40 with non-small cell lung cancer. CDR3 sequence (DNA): TGCAGTGCCGGACTAATCGATGAGCAGTTCTTC. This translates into CSAGLIDEQFF.